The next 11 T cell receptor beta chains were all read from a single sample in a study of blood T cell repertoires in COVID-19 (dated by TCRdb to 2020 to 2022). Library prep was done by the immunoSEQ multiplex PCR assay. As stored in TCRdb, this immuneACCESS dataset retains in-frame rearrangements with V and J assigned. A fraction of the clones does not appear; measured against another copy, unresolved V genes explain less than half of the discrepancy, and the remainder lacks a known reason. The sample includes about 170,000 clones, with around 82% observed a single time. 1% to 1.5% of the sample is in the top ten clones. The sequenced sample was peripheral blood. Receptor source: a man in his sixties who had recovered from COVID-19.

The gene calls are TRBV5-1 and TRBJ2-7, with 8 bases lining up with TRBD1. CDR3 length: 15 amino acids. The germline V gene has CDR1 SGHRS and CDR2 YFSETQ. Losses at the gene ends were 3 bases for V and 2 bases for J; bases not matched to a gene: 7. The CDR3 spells CASSSRQGFPYEQYF. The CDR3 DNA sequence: TGCGCCAGCAGCTCCCGACAGGGGTTCCCCTACGAGCAGTACTTC.

The CDR3 DNA reads as TGCAGTGCTAGCGGGGTGGAGACCCAGTACTTC. It encodes CSASGVETQYF. The genes are TRBV20-1 and TRBJ2-5; D might be TRBD2 (5 bases). Trimming pared 3 bases from V and 5 bases from J, leaving 7 bases between. The CDR3 loop spans 11 amino acids. The germline gives CDR1 DFQATT, CDR2 SNEGSKA (reference sequence).

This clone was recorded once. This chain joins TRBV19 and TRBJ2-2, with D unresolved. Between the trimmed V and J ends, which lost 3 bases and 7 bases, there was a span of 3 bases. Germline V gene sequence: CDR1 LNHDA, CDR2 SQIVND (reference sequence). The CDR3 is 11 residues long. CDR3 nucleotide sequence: TGTGCCAGTAGTATTAACGGGGAGCTGTTTTTT. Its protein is CASSINGELFF.

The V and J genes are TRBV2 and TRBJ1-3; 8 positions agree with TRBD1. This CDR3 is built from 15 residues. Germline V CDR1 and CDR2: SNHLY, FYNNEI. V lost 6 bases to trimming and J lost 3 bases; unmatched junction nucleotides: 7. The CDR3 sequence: CASSGQGGLGNTIYF. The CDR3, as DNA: TGTGCCAGCAGCGGACAGGGAGGGCTTGGAAACACCATATATTTT.

The CDR3 DNA reads TGTGCCAGCAGCCCCGGGACTAGTGGGGCGGATACGCAGTATTTT. It encodes CASSPGTSGADTQYF. V gene TRBV3-1 (or the pseudogene TRBV3-2) combines with J gene TRBJ2-3; 8 nucleotides line up with TRBD2. This CDR3 comprises 15 residues. The V and J ends lost 4 bases and 6 bases, in that order; junction bases with no gene match: 9. Germline CDR1 reads LGHDT; CDR2 reads YNNKEL (reference sequence).

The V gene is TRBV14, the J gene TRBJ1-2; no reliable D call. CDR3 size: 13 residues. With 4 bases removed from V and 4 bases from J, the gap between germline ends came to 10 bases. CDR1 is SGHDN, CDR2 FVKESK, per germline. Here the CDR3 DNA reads TGTGCCAGCAGCCGAACAGCTATCTATGGCTACACCTTC. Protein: CASSRTAIYGYTF.

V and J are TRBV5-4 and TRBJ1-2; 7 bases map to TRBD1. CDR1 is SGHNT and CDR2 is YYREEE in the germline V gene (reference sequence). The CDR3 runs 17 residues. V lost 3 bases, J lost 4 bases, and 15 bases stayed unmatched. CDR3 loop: CASSSNDFATGIYGYTF. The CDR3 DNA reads TGTGCCAGCAGCTCCAACGATTTCGCGACAGGGATCTATGGCTACACCTTC. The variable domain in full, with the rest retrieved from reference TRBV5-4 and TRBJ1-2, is ETGVTQSPTHLIKTRGQQVTLRCSSQSGHNTVSWYQQALGQGPQFIFQYYREEENGRGNFPPRFSGLQFPNYSSELNVNALELDDSALYLCASSSNDFATGIYGYTFGSGTRLTVV.

The CDR3 protein is CASSSGISGEQYF. For the CDR3, the DNA is TGTGCCAGCAGCTCGGGTATATCGGGGGAGCAGTACTTC. The V gene is TRBV7-2, the J gene TRBJ2-7, with D possibly TRBD2 on 5 matching bases. CDR3 length: 13 residues. V was cut by 4 bases and J by 7 bases, with 14 bases left in between. The germline gives CDR1 SGHTA, CDR2 FQGNSA.

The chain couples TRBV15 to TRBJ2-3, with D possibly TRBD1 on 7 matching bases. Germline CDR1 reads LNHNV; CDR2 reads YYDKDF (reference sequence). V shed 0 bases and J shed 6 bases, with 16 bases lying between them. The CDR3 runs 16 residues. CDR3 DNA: TGTGCCACCAGCAGAGATCCAGGAGGGGGCCGGGATACGCAGTATTTT. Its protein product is CATSRDPGGGRDTQYF.

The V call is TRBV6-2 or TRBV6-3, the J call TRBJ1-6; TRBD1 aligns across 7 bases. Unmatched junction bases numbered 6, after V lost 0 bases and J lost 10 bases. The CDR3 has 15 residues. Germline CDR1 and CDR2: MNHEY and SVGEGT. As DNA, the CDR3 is TGTGCCAGCAGTTACTCAGCGACAGGGACCTCACCCCTCCACTTT. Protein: CASSYSATGTSPLHF.

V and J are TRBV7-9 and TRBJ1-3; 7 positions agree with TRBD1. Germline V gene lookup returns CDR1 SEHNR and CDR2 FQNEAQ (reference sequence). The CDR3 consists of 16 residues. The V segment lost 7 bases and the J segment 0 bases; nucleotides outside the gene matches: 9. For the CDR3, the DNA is TGTGCCAGCAACGAATTGGGACAGAGCTCTGGAAACACCATATATTTT. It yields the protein CASNELGQSSGNTIYF.